The 27 T cell receptor beta chains below all came from one sample that was sequenced in a study of blood T cell repertoires in COVID-19. Assay used: immunoSEQ multiplex PCR; TCRdb lists only in-frame clones, some missing. Among about 290,000 clones listed, under 90% were seen once. Sample: peripheral blood. These receptor sequences come from a woman aged 25 to 39 with COVID-19, enrolled during active disease.

The chain couples TRBV25-1 to TRBJ1-6, with unresolved D. Trimming took 7 bases from V and 5 from J, leaving 12 bases between them. The CDR3 consists of 14 residues. CDR1 and CDR2 from the germline V gene are MGHDK and SYGVNS. CDR3 DNA sequence: TGTGCCAGCACAGACCTAGTTAATAATTCACCCCTCCACTTT. Protein sequence: CASTDLVNNSPLHF.

The V gene is TRBV5-1, the J gene TRBJ1-1, with TRBD1 identical over 9 bases. This CDR3 comprises 16 residues. V was clipped by 3 bases and J by 0 bases; unmatched bases: 6. The germline gives CDR1 SGHRS, CDR2 YFSETQ. The CDR3 bases are TGCGCCAGCAGCTGGGGACAGGGAGGGATGAACACTGAAGCTTTCTTT. Its translation is CASSWGQGGMNTEAFF.

The rearrangement links TRBV5-1 to TRBJ2-1; 16 nucleotides align to TRBD2. Germline lookup yields CDR1 SGHRS and CDR2 YFSETQ. The trim removed 4 bases at V and 9 bases at J, leaving 10 bases unmatched. CDR3 length equals 17 residues. The chain's CDR3 is CASSATGTSGGAPEQFF. CDR3 DNA: TGCGCCAGCAGCGCTACCGGGACTAGCGGGGGGGCCCCTGAGCAGTTCTTC.

V gene TRBV28 combines with J gene TRBJ2-7; possible D gene TRBD2, 6 bases. This CDR3 region has 13 residues. Germline CDR1 MDHEN, CDR2 SYDVKM. V shed 3 bases and J shed 6 bases, with 12 bases lying between them. The CDR3 reads CASSLGTGGEQYF. For the CDR3, the DNA is TGTGCCAGCAGTTTGGGGACTGGCGGCGAGCAGTACTTC.

This clone was picked up a small number of times. A read error may account for a junction end that differs from germline. The rearrangement uses TRBV19 and TRBJ1-5, with D perhaps matching TRBD1 (5 bases). Germline V gene sequence: CDR1 LNHDA, CDR2 SQIVND (reference sequence). The CDR3 consists of 17 residues. CDR3: CASRIVQGGSLNQPQHF. The DNA for the CDR3 is TGTGCCAGTAGAATAGTCCAGGGAGGGTCTTTAAATCAGCCCCAGCATTTT.

The rearrangement links TRBV4-1 to TRBJ1-2, with TRBD1 as a possible D gene (6 bases). Germline V CDR1 and CDR2: MGHRA, YSYEKL. V was trimmed by 1 base and J by 5 bases, leaving 14 bases between them. The CDR3 totals 15 residues. DNA of the CDR3: TGCGCCAGCAGCCAAGGGGGGGGCGGGTTGTATGGCTACACCTTC. Translated: CASSQGGGGLYGYTF.

This clone came up once. The chain combines TRBV7-9 with TRBJ1-1, with D perhaps TRBD1 (5 bases). V was pared by 1 base and J by 1 base, with 10 bases between. The CDR3 consists of 15 residues. The germline V gene has CDR1 SEHNR and CDR2 FQNEAQ (reference sequence). The CDR3 loop is CASSLGRGENTEAFF. The CDR3 DNA follows: TGTGCCAGCAGCTTAGGCCGGGGGGAGAACACTGAAGCTTTCTTT.

The count of this clone is one. The rearrangement links TRBV6-5 to TRBJ1-2; no clear D. V was pared by 2 bases and J by 2 bases, with 9 bases between. Germline V lookup: CDR1 MNHEY, CDR2 SVGAGI. The CDR3 extends over 14 amino acids. This CDR3 is CASSYERGNYGYTF. DNA for the CDR3: TGTGCCAGCAGTTACGAACGAGGCAACTATGGCTACACCTTC.

The genes are TRBV6-6 and TRBJ1-2; D perhaps matches TRBD1 (5 bases). The CDR3 contains 13 residues. Trimming left V 7 bases short and J 6 bases short, with 15 bases between. Germline CDR1 MNHNY, CDR2 SVGAGI (reference sequence). CDR3 region: CASTMAGSDGYTF. CDR3 DNA sequence: TGTGCCAGCACCATGGCAGGGTCGGATGGCTACACCTTC.

V usage is TRBV12-3 or TRBV12-4 and J usage is TRBJ2-7; 8 bases fit TRBD1. The CDR3 runs to 13 residues. V shed 5 bases and J 5 bases; nucleotides not matched to a gene: 5. The CDR3 protein is CASSPGTGHEQYF. The CDR3 DNA is TGTGCCAGCAGTCCCGGGACAGGTCACGAGCAGTACTTC.

The rearrangement uses TRBV19 and TRBJ1-5; 7 bases align to TRBD1. Germline values: CDR1 LNHDA, CDR2 SQIVND (reference sequence). The CDR3 totals 14 residues. With V trimmed by 5 bases and J by 7 bases, 8 bases remained unmatched. CDR3 region: CASSVGTVLQPQHF. Here the CDR3 DNA reads TGTGCCAGTAGTGTAGGGACAGTACTCCAGCCCCAGCATTTT.

The chain recombines TRBV5-6 with TRBJ1-4; D is unclear. Trimming left V 4 bases short and J 7 bases short, with 11 bases between. The CDR3 is made up of 13 amino acids. Germline V gene sequence: CDR1 SGHDT, CDR2 YYEEEE. The CDR3 sequence is CASSLLRSEKLFF. The CDR3 region has the DNA TGTGCCAGCAGCCTTTTGAGGAGTGAAAAACTGTTTTTT.

The J gene is TRBJ2-1, the V gene TRBV6-2 or TRBV6-3; 8 nucleotides line up with TRBD2. From germline, CDR1 is MNHEY and CDR2 SVGEGT. V lost 5 bases, J lost 7 bases, and 7 bases stayed unmatched. The CDR3 consists of 14 residues. DNA of the CDR3: TGTGCCAGCAGTGTCGGGGGGGCCATAAATGAGCAGTTCTTC. Protein product: CASSVGGAINEQFF.

The V and J genes are TRBV11-3 and TRBJ2-4; D perhaps matches TRBD2 (6 bases). The V gene lost 5 bases and the J gene lost 8 bases, with 13 bases spanning the gap. Germline loops: CDR1 SGHNT, CDR2 YENEEA. The CDR3 is 13 amino acids. CDR3 sequence reads: CASSRGGADIQYF. The CDR3 DNA is TGTGCCAGCAGCCGCGGAGGGGCGGACATTCAGTACTTC.

The genes are TRBV27 and TRBJ1-1; D gene ambiguous. Germline CDR1 is MNHEY and CDR2 is SMNVEV (reference sequence). The CDR3 extends over 13 amino acids. Trimming left V 7 bases short and J 0 bases short, with 9 bases between. CDR3 region: CASTRELNTEAFF. Here the CDR3 DNA reads TGTGCCAGCACCCGGGAGTTGAACACTGAAGCTTTCTTT.

The V gene is TRBV2, the J gene TRBJ2-2, with TRBD1 matching over 10 bases. The CDR3 sequence is 15 residues long. Per germline, CDR1 SNHLY and CDR2 FYNNEI. Here the CDR3 DNA reads TGTGCAACCCGGGACAGGGGAACGAACACCGGGGAGCTGTTTTTT. This codes for CATRDRGTNTGELFF.

The chain has TRBV5-1 and TRBJ1-1; possible D gene TRBD1, 5 bases. Germline values: CDR1 SGHRS, CDR2 YFSETQ. The length of the CDR3 is 15 residues. V was trimmed by 0 bases and J by 1 base, leaving 10 bases between them. The DNA of the CDR3 is TGCGCCAGCAGCTTGGAGTGGGGCGCGAACACTGAAGCTTTCTTT. It specifies CASSLEWGANTEAFF.

The rearrangement uses TRBV25-1 and TRBJ1-5; D call uncertain. The CDR3 sequence is 14 residues long. In germline, CDR1 is MGHDK, CDR2 SYGVNS. Between the trimmed V and J ends, which lost 2 bases and 3 bases, there was a span of 8 bases. CDR3 in amino acids: CASSEGGNNQPQHF. The CDR3 DNA follows: TGTGCCAGCAGTGAAGGAGGGAACAATCAGCCCCAGCATTTT.

The chain links TRBV25-1 to TRBJ1-3, with 9 bases aligning to TRBD1. Per the germline V gene, CDR1 is MGHDK and CDR2 is SYGVNS. The CDR3 totals 14 residues. J lost 5 bases, V lost 4 bases, and 3 bases had no gene match. DNA for the CDR3: TGTGCCAGCAGTGCGGACAGGGGCCGAAACACCATATATTTT. Protein sequence: CASSADRGRNTIYF.

The chain couples TRBV7-9 to TRBJ1-4; weak D call: TRBD1 (6 bases). The CDR3 runs to 16 residues. CDR1 and CDR2 from the germline V gene are SEHNR and FQNEAQ (reference sequence). The V gene lost 5 bases and the J gene lost 8 bases, with 21 bases spanning the gap. DNA of the CDR3: TGTGCCAGCAGCCCAACCCAGACGGGGACAAGCGAAAAACTGTTTTTT. It is translated as CASSPTQTGTSEKLFF.

The rearrangement links TRBV7-9 to TRBJ1-3; 8 bases match TRBD1. Germline CDR1 SEHNR, CDR2 FQNEAQ (reference sequence). The CDR3 has 18 residues. V shed 8 bases and J 0 bases; nucleotides not matched to a gene: 15. The CDR3 region is CASPLTRGTGPSGNTIYF. CDR3 in DNA: TGTGCCAGCCCCCTTACCCGGGGGACAGGACCCTCTGGAAACACCATATATTTT.

The rearrangement links TRBV7-8 to TRBJ2-1; D may be TRBD1 (5 bases). V was pared by 1 base and J by 3 bases, with 7 bases between. The CDR3 is 14 amino acids. CDR1 is SGHVS and CDR2 is FQNEAQ in the germline V gene. CDR3 in DNA: TGTGCCAGCAGCTTAGGGACACACTACAATGAGCAGTTCTTC. This translates into CASSLGTHYNEQFF.

V usage is TRBV6-5 and J usage is TRBJ1-1; 8 nucleotides line up with TRBD1. V was clipped by 4 bases and J by 5 bases; unmatched bases: 12. Germline V CDR1 and CDR2: MNHEY, SVGAGI. CDR3 length equals 16 residues. This CDR3 is CASSFGQGRFGTEAFF. In DNA, the CDR3 is TGTGCCAGCAGTTTCGGACAGGGAAGATTTGGGACTGAAGCTTTCTTT.

This clone is a singleton in its sample. The chain is built from TRBV15 and TRBJ2-7; TRBD2 is a possible D gene (6 bases). Per germline, CDR1 LNHNV and CDR2 YYDKDF (reference sequence). This CDR3 has 12 residues. The V gene lost 5 bases and the J gene lost 3 bases, with 8 bases spanning the gap. The CDR3 coding sequence is TGTGCCACCAGCGGGGACTTCTACGAGCAGTACTTC. Its protein is CATSGDFYEQYF.

This chain connects TRBV5-1 to TRBJ1-1, with D perhaps TRBD1 (5 bases). This CDR3 is 16 amino acids long. V lost 0 bases and J lost 0, with 12 bases in between. Germline V gene lookup returns CDR1 SGHRS and CDR2 YFSETQ. CDR3 amino acids: CASSLGRGGMNTEAFF. DNA of the CDR3: TGCGCCAGCAGCTTGGGGAGGGGCGGAATGAACACTGAAGCTTTCTTT.

The CDR3 loop reads CASSRGTSGVIAKNIQYF. In DNA form, the CDR3 reads TGTGCCAGCAGCCGCGGGACTAGCGGAGTTATAGCCAAAAACATTCAGTACTTC. This chain connects TRBV5-4 to TRBJ2-4; 11 bases line up with TRBD2. The CDR3 length is 18 residues. The germline CDR1 and CDR2 sequences are SGHNT and YYREEE (reference sequence). The V gene end was trimmed by 4 bases and the J gene end by 0 bases; junction bases not matched to a gene: 9.

The chain combines TRBV5-1 with TRBJ1-6, with 7 bases matching TRBD1. V dropped 4 bases and J dropped 2; count of bases not matched to a gene: 3. The length of the CDR3 is 15 residues. Germline assignment: CDR1 SGHRS and CDR2 YFSETQ. The CDR3: CASSTDRAYNSPLHF. The CDR3 nucleotides are TGCGCCAGCAGCACAGACAGGGCCTATAATTCACCCCTCCACTTT.